Listed here are 20 T cell receptor beta chains from one sample, sequenced in a study of cytomegalovirus exposure and HLA in healthy donors. PCR used 60 Vbeta primers and 13 Jbeta primers. Only in-frame clones appear in the TCRdb table, and some are missing; sequencing was by immunoSEQ multiplex PCR. Here the sample spans about 160,000 clones, under 85% being singletons. The source material was PBMCs. These receptor sequences come from a woman in her 30s in good health and CMV-seronegative.

The chain joins TRBV30 to TRBJ2-7, with TRBD1 matching 9 bases. V gave up 8 bases and J gave up 3 bases; unmatched junction bases: 5. CDR1 and CDR2 (germline): GTSNPN, SVGIG (reference sequence). The CDR3 covers 12 residues. The DNA for the CDR3 is TGTGCCGGGGGACAGGGCTTCTACGAGCAGTACTTC. Translated, it gives CAGGQGFYEQYF.

V usage is TRBV11-3 and J usage is TRBJ2-2; 7 nucleotides match TRBD1. J was trimmed by 4 bases and V by 5 bases; bases with no gene match: 7. This CDR3 spans 15 amino acids. In germline, CDR1 is SGHNT, CDR2 YENEEA. CDR3 region: CASSPQGIGTGELFF. CDR3 in DNA: TGTGCCAGCAGCCCACAGGGGATAGGCACCGGGGAGCTGTTTTTT.

CDR3 residues: CASSYSKGYGYTF. CDR3 nucleotides: TGTGCCAGCAGTTACTCGAAGGGGTACGGCTACACCTTC. This chain joins TRBV6-6 and TRBJ1-2, with D maybe TRBD1 (5 bases). V was pared by 0 bases and J by 8 bases, with 10 bases between. From germline, CDR1 is MNHNY and CDR2 SVGAGI (reference sequence). There are 13 residues in the CDR3.

V is TRBV19 and J is TRBJ2-7; weak D call: TRBD1 (6 bases). V dropped 4 bases and J dropped 2 bases, with 15 bases sitting between them. The CDR3 is 15 amino acids. Germline V gene sequence: CDR1 LNHDA, CDR2 SQIVND (reference sequence). The CDR3 here is CASSTTGTPTYEQYF. Here the CDR3 DNA reads TGTGCCAGTAGTACCACCGGGACACCTACCTACGAGCAGTACTTC.

V usage is TRBV19 and J usage is TRBJ1-5, with TRBD1 matching over 7 bases. The V and J ends lost 3 bases and 2 bases, in that order; junction bases with no gene match: 10. Germline V gives CDR1 LNHDA, CDR2 SQIVND (reference sequence). The CDR3 is made up of 17 amino acids. The CDR3 DNA is TGTGCCAGTAGTATCCTCTGGGACAGTGGAGGCAATCAGCCCCAGCATTTT. Protein: CASSILWDSGGNQPQHF. The whole variable domain, remainder taken from reference TRBV19 and TRBJ1-5, is DGGITQSPKYLFRKEGQNVTLSCEQNLNHDAMYWYRQDPGQGLRLIYYSQIVNDFQKGDIAEGYSVSREKKESFPLTVTSAQKNPTAFYLCASSILWDSGGNQPQHFGDGTRLSIL.

The chain uses TRBV6-1 and TRBJ2-5; D is unresolved. Near its end, the DNA agrees better with TRBJ2-7, so the J call may be wrong. The germline V gene encodes CDR1 MNHNS and CDR2 SASEGT. The CDR3 loop spans 13 amino acids. CDR3 DNA sequence: TGTGCCAGCAGTGAAGTGCACGCCTACGAGCAGTACTTC. Its protein product is CASSEVHAYEQYF.

This clone appeared once. This sequence joins TRBV6-6 and TRBJ1-1, with D possibly matching TRBD1 (6 bases). The germline CDR1 and CDR2 sequences are MNHNY and SVGAGI (reference sequence). V lost 2 bases to trimming and J lost 0 bases, with 7 bases between them. The CDR3 length is 14 residues. The CDR3 region has the DNA TGTGCCAGCAGTTACCAGGGGATGAACACTGAAGCTTTCTTT. Its protein product is CASSYQGMNTEAFF.

The chain couples TRBV12-5 to TRBJ1-2, with 7 bases fitting TRBD1. The ends lost 7 bases at V and 4 bases at J; junction bases unmatched: 9. Germline V gene data show CDR1 as LGHNT and CDR2 as FRNRAP. The CDR3 extends over 14 amino acids. The CDR3 DNA sequence: TGTGCTAGTGCTGGAAGGGGGCTGCGCTATGGCTACACCTTC. Its protein product is CASAGRGLRYGYTF. Looking up the rest from reference TRBV12-5 and TRBJ1-2 gives the full variable domain: DARVTQTPRHKVTEMGQEVTMRCQPILGHNTVFWYRQTMMQGLELLAYFRNRAPLDDSGMPKDRFSAEMPDATLATLKIQPSEPRDSAVYFCASAGRGLRYGYTFGSGTRLTVV.

The chain couples TRBV30 to TRBJ2-3; tentative D call: TRBD1 (6 bases). Germline values: CDR1 GTSNPN, CDR2 SVGIG (reference sequence). V lost 0 bases, J lost 0 bases, and 16 bases lay in between. The CDR3 totals 17 residues. The CDR3 bases are TGTGCCTGGAGTGTAGTGCAGGGGTTGTCTAGCACAGATACGCAGTATTTT. Translated: CAWSVVQGLSSTDTQYF.

The rearrangement joins TRBV18 to TRBJ2-7, with 7 bases identical to TRBD2. V lost 2 bases to trimming and J lost 2 bases; unmatched junction nucleotides: 6. The CDR3 extends over 15 amino acids. CDR1 and CDR2 (germline): KGHSH, LQKENI. The CDR3 DNA sequence: TGTGCCAGCTCACCAGAGGGGACTATCACCTACGAGCAGTACTTC. Its translation: CASSPEGTITYEQYF.

This chain connects TRBV15 to TRBJ2-7; 8 bases match TRBD1. The CDR3 contains 17 residues. Germline V CDR1 and CDR2: LNHNV, YYDKDF (reference sequence). The J segment lost 2 bases and the V segment lost 2 bases, leaving 11 bases of the junction unmatched. CDR3 sequence (DNA): TGTGCCACCAGCAGATCCAGGACAGGGACTGGGACCTACGAGCAGTACTTC. This encodes CATSRSRTGTGTYEQYF.

This sequence joins TRBV5-1 and TRBJ1-4; 10 nucleotides agree with TRBD1. Germline-derived CDR1 and CDR2 are SGHRS and YFSETQ. Trimming removed 1 base from V and 7 bases from J; junction bases left unmatched: 7. CDR3 length: 16 amino acids. The CDR3: CASSLSTGTGAEKLFF. CDR3 sequence (DNA): TGCGCCAGCAGCTTGAGTACCGGGACAGGGGCTGAAAAACTGTTTTTT.

This clone was counted a few times. The chain couples TRBV5-1 to TRBJ2-3; the match to TRBD1 covers 9 bases. The trim removed 0 bases at V and 1 base at J, leaving 0 bases unmatched. Germline lookup yields CDR1 SGHRS and CDR2 YFSETQ. The CDR3 consists of 15 residues. The CDR3 here is CASSLGTGGTDTQYF. The CDR3 coding sequence is TGCGCCAGCAGCTTGGGGACAGGGGGCACAGATACGCAGTATTTT.

The chain recombines TRBV5-4 with TRBJ2-5; 14 nucleotides match TRBD2. The V gene's germline CDR1 is SGHNT and CDR2 YYREEE (reference sequence). The CDR3 covers 18 residues. The junction had 12 bases not matched to a gene; V was cut back by 4 bases and J by 4 bases. CDR3 coding DNA: TGTGCCAGCAGCCCGGCTCCGGGACTAGCGGGGGCAGGAGAGACCCAGTACTTC. Translated: CASSPAPGLAGAGETQYF.

The V and J genes are TRBV28 and TRBJ1-1; no reliable D call. With 6 bases removed from V and 5 bases from J, the gap between germline ends came to 22 bases. The CDR3 consists of 16 residues. Looked up from germline, CDR1 is MDHEN and CDR2 is SYDVKM. The CDR3 sequence is CASRNRPPGTGTEAFF. CDR3 nucleotide sequence: TGTGCCAGCAGGAACAGACCCCCGGGTACGGGGACTGAAGCTTTCTTT.

The chain carries TRBV29-1 and TRBJ2-1, with 9 bases aligning to TRBD1. The CDR3 is made up of 14 amino acids. J gave up 4 bases and V 4 bases, and 5 bases lay outside the gene matches. Germline loops: CDR1 SQVTM, CDR2 ANQGSEA. As DNA, the CDR3 is TGCAGCGTTGTCTCAGGGACAGGGTACAATGAGCAGTTCTTC. It yields the protein CSVVSGTGYNEQFF.

CDR3 amino acids: CASSQDGSGSPLHF. The CDR3 nucleotides read TGTGCCAGCAGCCAAGATGGGTCAGGGTCACCCCTCCACTTT. The V gene is TRBV14, the J gene TRBJ1-6, with D maybe TRBD1 (5 bases). The germline V and J ends were trimmed by 0 bases and 10 bases, with 10 bases remaining between them. This CDR3 comprises 14 residues. Germline V CDR1 and CDR2: SGHDN, FVKESK.

The chain recombines TRBV6-5 with TRBJ1-2; 7 positions match TRBD1. The CDR3 is 14 residues long. Germline assignment: CDR1 MNHEY and CDR2 SVGAGI. The trim removed 2 bases at V and 2 bases at J, leaving 2 bases unmatched. In DNA form, the CDR3 reads TGTGCCAGCAGTTACCGGGACAGAAACTATGGCTACACCTTC. It encodes CASSYRDRNYGYTF.

V usage is TRBV5-1 and J usage is TRBJ1-4; the D is unclear. Germline lookup yields CDR1 SGHRS and CDR2 YFSETQ. Trimming left V 4 bases short and J 8 bases short, with 12 bases between. The CDR3 covers 13 residues. In nucleotides, the CDR3 is TGCGCCAGCAGCACACGACGGGAGGAAAAACTGTTTTTT. Translated: CASSTRREEKLFF.

The gene calls are TRBV2 and TRBJ2-3; perhaps TRBD2 as D (7 bases). The CDR3 is made up of 15 amino acids. The V gene's germline CDR1 is SNHLY and CDR2 FYNNEI. Trimming left V 1 base short and J 5 bases short, with 13 bases between. The CDR3 DNA reads TGTGCCAGCAGTGAAGAGGGGGGGCCGGAAGATACGCAGTATTTT. Its translation: CASSEEGGPEDTQYF.